The T cell receptor (beta chain) described here comes from a study of cytomegalovirus exposure and HLA in healthy donors. These donors were members of the roughly 130-subject validation cohort, a group separate from the roughly 670-subject first cohort. Assay: immunoSEQ multiplex PCR; the TCRdb copy retains only in-frame clones and omits some. The sample yields 150,000 to 170,000 clones, 86% seen once. The sequence derives from a man in his late teens or twenties in good health and CMV-seropositive. The source material was PBMCs.

The CDR3 region is CASSPRDSFNEQYF. CDR3 DNA sequence: TGTGCCAGCAGCCCTCGGGACAGTTTCAACGAGCAGTACTTC. The rearrangement uses TRBV7-9 and TRBJ2-7; 7 nucleotides align to TRBD1. The V gene's germline CDR1 is SEHNR and CDR2 FQNEAQ (reference sequence). The CDR3 runs to 14 residues. The trim removed 5 bases at V and 5 bases at J, leaving 9 bases unmatched.